The T cell receptor (beta chain) under discussion was sequenced for a study of human T cells and chemical hapten exposure. About the study: DPC (0.01%) was patch tested on the upper back and read at 6 days. Cases of alopecia areata, totalis or universalis occurred in a predominantly female patient group.

As concerns this clonotype: This clone may be a read error of a much larger clone one base away.

What the library attached to individual cDNA molecules were unique molecular identifiers. TCRdb re-derived calls from the RACE reads in MiXCR, one entry per CDR3 protein. This sample has some 300,000 distinct CDR3 sequences; roughly 6% occur once, and the top ten carry about 8.2%. Germline CDR1 SGHNT, CDR2 YYREEE (reference sequence). The J segment lost 4 bases and the V segment lost 4 bases, leaving 13 bases of the junction unmatched. This CDR3 region has 16 residues. Indicated time point: pre-sensitization, week 0. Treatment given: therapeutic diphenylcyclopropenone sensitization with weekly scalp DPC. The authors' total RNA extraction used unfractionated whole blood.

Material: whole blood, obtained in connection with sensitization to the hapten diphenylcyclopropenone (DPC). This chain uses TRBV5-4 with TRBJ2-5; 7 bases agree with TRBD2. The TCR sequence derives from a young woman with alopecia areata. Some clones in this sample may be carry-over from other donors' samples. For the CDR3, the DNA is TGTGCCAGCAGCCCACCCCCGGGAGGAGGTCTAGAGACCCAGTACTTC. Protein product: CASSPPPGGGLETQYF.